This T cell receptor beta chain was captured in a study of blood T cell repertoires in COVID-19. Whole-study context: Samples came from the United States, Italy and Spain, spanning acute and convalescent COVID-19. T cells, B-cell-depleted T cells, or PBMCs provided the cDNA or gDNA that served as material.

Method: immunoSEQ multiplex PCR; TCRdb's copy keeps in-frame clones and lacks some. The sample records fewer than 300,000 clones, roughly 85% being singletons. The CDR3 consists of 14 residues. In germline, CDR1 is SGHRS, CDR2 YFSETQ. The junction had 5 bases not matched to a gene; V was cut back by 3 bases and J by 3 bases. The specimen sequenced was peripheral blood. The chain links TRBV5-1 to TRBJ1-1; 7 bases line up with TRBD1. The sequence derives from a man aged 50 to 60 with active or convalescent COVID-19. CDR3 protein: CASSSTGFDTEAFF. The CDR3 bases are TGCGCCAGCAGCTCGACAGGGTTCGACACTGAAGCTTTCTTT.